The clone carrying this T cell receptor (beta chain) came up many times. Its specificity is not known. More than 9.5 ml fresh peripheral blood yielded the PBMCs. Using RNA transcripts as the source, TCR beta CDR3 regions were amplified. In the first-round RT-PCR of the TCR CDR3, the HTBI primer set was used. TCRdb ran MiXCR on the multiplex PCR reads and lists one entry per CDR3 protein. The sample carries approximately 610,000 distinct CDR3 sequences, over 12% recorded once. This specimen comes from a study of T cells in Graves' hyperthyroidism and ophthalmopathy. Study results and limitations: In the analysis, a 13 V-J model separated ophthalmopathy from stable hyperthyroidism. Ophthalmopathy was predicted by the model a median of about 6.7 months ahead of onset.

This CDR3 is 13 amino acids long. CDR1 and CDR2 from the germline V gene are LNHDA and SQIVND (reference sequence). V was cut by 3 bases and J by 8 bases, with 11 bases left in between. The specimen was blood. The chain carries TRBV19 and TRBJ1-3; D uncertain. The origin of this receptor is a woman between 40 and 55 years old with Graves' ophthalmopathy. The chain's CDR3 is CASSINRRDTIYF. The DNA of the CDR3 is TGTGCCAGTAGTATCAACAGACGGGACACCATATATTTT.